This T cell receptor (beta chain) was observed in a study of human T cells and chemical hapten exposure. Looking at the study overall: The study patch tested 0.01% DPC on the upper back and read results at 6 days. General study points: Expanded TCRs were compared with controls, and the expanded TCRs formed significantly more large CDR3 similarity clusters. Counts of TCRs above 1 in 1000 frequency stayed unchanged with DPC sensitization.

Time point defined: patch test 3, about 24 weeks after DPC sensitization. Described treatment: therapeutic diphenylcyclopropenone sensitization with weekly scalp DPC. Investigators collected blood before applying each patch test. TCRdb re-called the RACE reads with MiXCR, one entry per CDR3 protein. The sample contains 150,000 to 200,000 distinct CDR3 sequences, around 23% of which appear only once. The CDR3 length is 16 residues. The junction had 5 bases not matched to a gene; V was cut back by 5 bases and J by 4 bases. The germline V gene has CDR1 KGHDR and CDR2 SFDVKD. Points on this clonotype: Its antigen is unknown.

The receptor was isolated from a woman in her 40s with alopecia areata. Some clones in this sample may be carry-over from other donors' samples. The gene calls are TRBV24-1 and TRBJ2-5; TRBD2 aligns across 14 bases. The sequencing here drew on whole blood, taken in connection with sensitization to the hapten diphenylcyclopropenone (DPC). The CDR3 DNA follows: TGTGCCACCAGTGTGGGACTAGCGGGAGCGGGAGAGACCCAGTACTTC. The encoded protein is CATSVGLAGAGETQYF.